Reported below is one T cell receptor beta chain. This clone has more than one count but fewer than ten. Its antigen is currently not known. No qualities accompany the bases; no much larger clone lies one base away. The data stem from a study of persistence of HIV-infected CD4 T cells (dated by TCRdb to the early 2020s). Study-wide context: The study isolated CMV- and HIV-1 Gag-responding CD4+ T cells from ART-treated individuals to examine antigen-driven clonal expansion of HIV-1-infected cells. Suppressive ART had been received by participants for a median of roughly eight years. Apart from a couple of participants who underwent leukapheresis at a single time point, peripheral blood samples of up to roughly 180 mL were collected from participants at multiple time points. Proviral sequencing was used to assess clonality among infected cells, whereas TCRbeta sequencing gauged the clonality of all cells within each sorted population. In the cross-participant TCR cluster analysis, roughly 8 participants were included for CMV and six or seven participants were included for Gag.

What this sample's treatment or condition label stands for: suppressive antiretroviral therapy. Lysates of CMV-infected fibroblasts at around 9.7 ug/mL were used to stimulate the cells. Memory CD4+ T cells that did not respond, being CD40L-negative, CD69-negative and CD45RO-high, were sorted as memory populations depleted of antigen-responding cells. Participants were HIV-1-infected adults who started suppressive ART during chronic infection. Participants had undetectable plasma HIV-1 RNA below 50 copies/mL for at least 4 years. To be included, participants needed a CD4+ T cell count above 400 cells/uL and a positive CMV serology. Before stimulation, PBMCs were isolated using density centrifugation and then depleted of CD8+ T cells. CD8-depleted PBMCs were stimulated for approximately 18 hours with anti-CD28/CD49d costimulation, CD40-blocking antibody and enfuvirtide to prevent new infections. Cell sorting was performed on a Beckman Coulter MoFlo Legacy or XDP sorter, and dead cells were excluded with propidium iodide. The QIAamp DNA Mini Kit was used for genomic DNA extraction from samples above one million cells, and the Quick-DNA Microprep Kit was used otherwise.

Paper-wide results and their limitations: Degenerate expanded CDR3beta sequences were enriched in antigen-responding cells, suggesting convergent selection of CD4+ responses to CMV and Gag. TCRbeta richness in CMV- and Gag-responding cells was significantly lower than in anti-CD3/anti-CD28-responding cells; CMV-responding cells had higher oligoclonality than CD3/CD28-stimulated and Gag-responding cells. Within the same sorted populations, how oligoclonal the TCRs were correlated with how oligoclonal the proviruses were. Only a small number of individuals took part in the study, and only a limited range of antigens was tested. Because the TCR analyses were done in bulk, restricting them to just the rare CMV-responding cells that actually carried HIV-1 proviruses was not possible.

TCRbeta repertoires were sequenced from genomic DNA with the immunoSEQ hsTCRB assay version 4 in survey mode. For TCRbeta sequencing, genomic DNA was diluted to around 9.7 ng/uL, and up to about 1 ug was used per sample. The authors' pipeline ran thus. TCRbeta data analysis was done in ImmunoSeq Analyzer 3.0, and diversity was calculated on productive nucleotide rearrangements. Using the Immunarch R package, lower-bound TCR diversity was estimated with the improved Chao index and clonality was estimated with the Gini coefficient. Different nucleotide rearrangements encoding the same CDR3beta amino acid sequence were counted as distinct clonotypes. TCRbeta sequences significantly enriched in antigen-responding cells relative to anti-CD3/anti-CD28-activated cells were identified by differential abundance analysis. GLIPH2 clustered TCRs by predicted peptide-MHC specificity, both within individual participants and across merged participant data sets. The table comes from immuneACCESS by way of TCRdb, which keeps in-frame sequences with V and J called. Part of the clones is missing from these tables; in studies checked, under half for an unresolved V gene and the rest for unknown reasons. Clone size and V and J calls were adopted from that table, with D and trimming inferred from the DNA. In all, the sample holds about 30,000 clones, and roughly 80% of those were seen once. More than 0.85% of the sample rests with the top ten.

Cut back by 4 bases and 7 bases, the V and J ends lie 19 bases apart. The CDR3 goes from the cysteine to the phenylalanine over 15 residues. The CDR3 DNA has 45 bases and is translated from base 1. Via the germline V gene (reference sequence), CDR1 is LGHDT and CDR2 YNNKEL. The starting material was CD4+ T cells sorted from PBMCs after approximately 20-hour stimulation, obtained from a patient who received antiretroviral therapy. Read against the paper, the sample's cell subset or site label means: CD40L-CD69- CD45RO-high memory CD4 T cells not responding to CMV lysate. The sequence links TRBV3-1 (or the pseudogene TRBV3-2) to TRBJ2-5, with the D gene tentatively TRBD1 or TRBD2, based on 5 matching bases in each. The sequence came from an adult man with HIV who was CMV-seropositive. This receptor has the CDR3 CASSRSEGSRATQYF. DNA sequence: TGTGCCAGCAGCCGGAGCGAGGGGTCACGAGCGACCCAGTACTTC.